This TCR beta chain was identified during a study of T cell repertoires in cytomegalovirus infection. For the study at large: CMV infection plus the matching HLA type was flagged by public TCR beta signatures. General observations from the study: Across the ex vivo response, the dominant clonotypes were HLA-C-restricted CMV-specific TCR beta clonotypes. Adding up the frequency of public TCR beta families identified people who carried CMV plus the relevant HLA.

In regard to this clonotype: Its matching antigen is unknown.

J lost 6 bases, V lost 5 bases, and 10 bases had no gene match. Germline CDR1 reads SQVTM; CDR2 reads ANQGSEA. The CDR3 runs to 13 residues. Each CDR3 protein is one row after TCRdb ran MiXCR on the reads. The sample includes 750,000 to 900,000 distinct CDR3 sequences, about 27% of them seen just once. This chain uses TRBV29-1 with TRBJ2-7, with 7 bases aligning to TRBD1. The sequencing here drew on cultured CD8+ T cells from PBMCs, taken from culture after CMV antigen stimulation. This TCR came from a human donor in good health (CMV status not recorded). Some clones in this sample may be carry-over from other donors' samples. In DNA form, the CDR3 reads TGCAGCGTTATATCAGGGGGAAGCGGCGAGCAGTACGTC. Protein: CSVISGGSGEQYV.